This TCR beta chain was retrieved from a study of T cells expressing NK-cell markers. As for the study in general: Sorted CD3+CD56-NKG2C+, CD3+CD56+NKG2C+ and CD3+CD56+NKG2C- T cells supplied the TCR beta repertoires. Eight donors were sequenced, seven testing HCMV-seropositive and one testing seronegative.

In regard to this clonotype: What it recognizes is unknown.

Broader study findings: Dominant NKG2C+ clonotype frequencies of roughly 1.0-7.5% of CD8+ T cells were measured in over 5 donors.

TCR beta cDNA was generated via 5'RACE template switching incorporating UMIs. TCRdb re-analyzed the 5' RACE reads; it lists each CDR3 protein once, without DNA. Its table records about 460,000 distinct CDR3 sequences. This CDR3 is 16 amino acids long. CDR1 is MGHRA, CDR2 YSYEKL, per germline. This sequence joins TRBV4-1 and TRBJ2-1; TCRdb proposes TRBD2, but this gene call is untestable without DNA. This clonotype was sampled from a woman aged 50 to 60 in good health. Sequenced input: blood T cells: a sorted CD56 or NKG2C T cell subset, CD4+ or CD8+ T cells, or bulk PBMC T cells (not recorded which). This chain's CDR3 is CASSQGRIGSGNEQFF.